The rows below give T cell receptor beta chains drawn from one sample of a study of early stage breast cancer tumors. The protocol was immunoSEQ multiplex PCR, while the TCRdb copy is restricted to in-frame clones and leaves out a portion. The top ten clones hold 1.3% to 1.5% of a sample with 44,000 or so clones, roughly 83% of them seen once. Sequencing was carried out using blood. Receptors were obtained from a person aged 50-59 years with breast cancer. Both conserved end residues are trimmed from each CDR3. Each record gives: V gene, J gene, CDR3 protein.

>TRBV5-6|TRBJ2-7
ASSFLPQGSRREQY
>TRBV12-5|TRBJ2-1
ASGLTSGRLNEQF
>TRBV7-2|TRBJ2-7
ASSPVLLGSYEQY
>TRBV18|TRBJ2-1
ASSPTSSGSYNEQF
>TRBV5-4|TRBJ2-2
ASSPMGLAGPGPGELF
>TRBV5-1|TRBJ2-7
ASSLKTEQY
>TRBV4-1|TRBJ2-3
ASSSAGGPTAHTDTQY
>TRBV5-1|TRBJ2-1
ASRKGGANEQF
>TRBV18|TRBJ1-4
ASSPAQGRTIVF
>TRBV28|TRBJ2-7
ASTKLMRQFYEQY
>TRBV9|TRBJ2-7
ASSPGGLSLYEQY
>TRBV6-1|TRBJ1-2
ASSGGQGAGYT
>TRBV6-5|TRBJ2-5
ASSPRVTEGETQY
>TRBV7-2|TRBJ1-5
ASSFPGSNQPQH
>TRBV5-1|TRBJ2-7
ASSVLNGGDEQY
>TRBV7-9|TRBJ1-4
ASSRVGTGVEKLF
>TRBV4-1|TRBJ1-5
ASSQDIGSSNQPQH
>TRBV6-5|TRBJ2-7
ASSYSGGIGMREQY
>TRBV5-1|TRBJ1-2
ASSLEVQQGGYGYT
>TRBV18|TRBJ2-2
ASSQETVTGELF
>TRBV4-3|TRBJ2-3
ASSQDLAGGPSDTQY
>TRBV5-1|TRBJ1-1
ASSLGRVGTEAF
>TRBV5-1|TRBJ2-1
ASSLGLAGGEQF
>TRBV5-1|TRBJ1-2
ASSTGQGVGGYGYT
>TRBV6-6|TRBJ2-7
ASSYGAGGYEQY
>TRBV7-8|TRBJ1-1
ASSLDVGATGVGLAEAF
>TRBV5-1|TRBJ2-7
ASSLVLAGDPDEQY
>TRBV19|TRBJ1-5
ASSIGGGVSNQPQH
>TRBV11-2|TRBJ1-2
ASRPTVMNYGYT
>TRBV2|TRBJ1-2
ASSGDRTMWGYT
>TRBV6-5|TRBJ1-5
ASSLYPTGDQPQH
>TRBV7-9|TRBJ2-1
ASSLAWGRGRKSYNEQF
>TRBV14|TRBJ2-3
ASSVGLAGDTDTQY
>TRBV7-2|TRBJ2-3
ASSPGLAGGWGTDTQY
>TRBV30|TRBJ1-4
AWSSVRGFRTNEKLF
>TRBV2|TRBJ1-1
ASSGTGSDEAF
>TRBV7-9|TRBJ2-1
ASSLALRDRFYNEQF
>TRBV2|TRBJ2-7
ASIGGPTVEQY
>TRBV12-5|TRBJ2-1
ASGLGNEQF
>TRBV27|TRBJ2-1
ASRAFSYNEQF